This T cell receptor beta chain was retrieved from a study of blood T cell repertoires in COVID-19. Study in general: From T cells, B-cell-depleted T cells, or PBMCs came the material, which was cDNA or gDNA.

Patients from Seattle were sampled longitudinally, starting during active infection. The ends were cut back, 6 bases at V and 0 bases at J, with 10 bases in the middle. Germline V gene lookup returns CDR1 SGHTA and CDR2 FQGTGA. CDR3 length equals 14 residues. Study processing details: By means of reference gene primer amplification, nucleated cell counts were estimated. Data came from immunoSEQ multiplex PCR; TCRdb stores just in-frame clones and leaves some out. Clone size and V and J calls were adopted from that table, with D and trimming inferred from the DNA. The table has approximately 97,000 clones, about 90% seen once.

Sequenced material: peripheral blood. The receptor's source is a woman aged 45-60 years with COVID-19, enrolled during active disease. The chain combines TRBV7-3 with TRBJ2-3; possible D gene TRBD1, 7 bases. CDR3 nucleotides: TGTGCCAGCAGTGCGGGACAGAGCACAGATACGCAGTATTTT. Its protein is CASSAGQSTDTQYF.